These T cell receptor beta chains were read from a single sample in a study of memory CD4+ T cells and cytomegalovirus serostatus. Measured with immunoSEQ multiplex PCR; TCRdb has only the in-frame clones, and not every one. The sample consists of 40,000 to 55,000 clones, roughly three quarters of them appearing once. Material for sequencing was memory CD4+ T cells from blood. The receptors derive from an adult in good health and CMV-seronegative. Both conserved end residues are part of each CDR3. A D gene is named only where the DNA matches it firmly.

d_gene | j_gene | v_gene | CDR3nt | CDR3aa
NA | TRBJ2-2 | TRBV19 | TGTGCCAGTAGTATAGTGTCAGCTCCAAGGTTCACCGGGGAGCTGTTTTTT | CASSIVSAPRFTGELFF
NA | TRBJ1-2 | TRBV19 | TGTGCCAGTAGTATAGCAGGCGGAGGCTACACCTTC | CASSIAGGGYTF
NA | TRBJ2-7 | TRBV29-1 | TGCAGCGTTGGGGAGTGGGACGAGCAGTACTTC | CSVGEWDEQYF
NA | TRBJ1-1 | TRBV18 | TGTGCCAGCTCACTCCCACGGACGGCAAACACTGAAGCTTTCTTT | CASSLPRTANTEAFF
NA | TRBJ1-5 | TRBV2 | TGTGCCAGCGTCTCTGACAATAGCAATCAGCCCCAGCATTTT | CASVSDNSNQPQHF
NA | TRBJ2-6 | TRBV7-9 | TGTGCCAGCAGCTCGGCAGGGTCTGGGGCCAACGTCCTGACTTTC | CASSSAGSGANVLTF
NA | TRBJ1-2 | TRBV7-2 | TGTGCCAGCAGCCGATTGCGCTATGGCTACACCTTC | CASSRLRYGYTF
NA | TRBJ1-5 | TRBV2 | TGTGCCAGCAGTGGAAGGAGGTGGCAGGATAGCAATCAGCCCCAGCATTTT | CASSGRRWQDSNQPQHF
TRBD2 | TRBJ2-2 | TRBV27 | TGTGCCAGCGCCTGGACTAGCGGGGGCACCGGGGAGCTGTTTTTT | CASAWTSGGTGELFF